Presented here are 16 T cell receptor beta chains from one specimen sequenced in a study of T-cell memory formation after mild COVID-19. TCRdb independently ran MiXCR on the 5' RACE reads; one entry per CDR3 protein. This repertoire shows some 200,000 distinct CDR3 sequences, 9.5% to 10% found once; its top ten account for around 3.3%. The sample comprised PBMCs or a T cell subset sorted from them (not recorded which). These receptor sequences come from a man aged 18 to 29 who had mild COVID-19 (a few samples of this study predate the infection). Cell type and time point are not known.

The J gene is TRBJ1-1, the V gene TRBV5-1; 7 bases match TRBD1. The trim removed 4 bases at V and 12 bases at J, leaving 9 bases unmatched. The V gene's germline CDR1 is SGHRS and CDR2 YFSETQ. The CDR3 is made up of 12 amino acids. The CDR3 nucleotides are TGCGCCAGCAGCCAGGGGGAAGCGGTGACTTTCTTT. Protein product: CASSQGEAVTFF.

This clonotype has more than one count but fewer than ten. V gene TRBV4-1 combines with J gene TRBJ2-3, with TRBD1 as a possible D gene (6 bases). The germline V gene encodes CDR1 MGHRA and CDR2 YSYEKL. The CDR3 is made up of 17 amino acids. V dropped 4 bases and J dropped 0 bases, with 17 bases sitting between them. CDR3: CASSRTVYPTSTDTQYF. The CDR3 coding sequence is TGCGCCAGCAGCCGGACAGTTTACCCAACTAGCACAGATACGCAGTATTTT.

This clonotype was observed a few times. This chain connects TRBV4-2 to TRBJ2-5; D is uncertain. The CDR3 spans 15 residues. Trimming cost V 0 bases and J 2 bases, with 10 bases left between them. CDR1 is LGHNA, CDR2 YNFKEQ, per germline. CDR3 coding DNA: TGTGCCAGCAGCCAAGATTGGCAGATGCAAGAGACCCAGTACTTC. Protein product: CASSQDWQMQETQYF.

This clonotype appeared many times. V and J are TRBV2 and TRBJ1-2; no reliable D call. The CDR3 length is 14 residues. CDR1 and CDR2 (germline): SNHLY, FYNNEI. V lost 7 bases and J 5 bases, leaving 17 bases between the germline ends. In DNA form, the CDR3 reads TGTGCCAGCAAAACCAAAATGGGCATATATGGCTACACCTTC. Translating it yields CASKTKMGIYGYTF.

Of note for this clonotype: A junction end diverges from the germline sequence, so it may reflect a read error. The chain joins TRBV25-1 to TRBJ2-1, with 7 bases matching TRBD2. Germline V gene lookup returns CDR1 MGHDK and CDR2 SYGVNS. This CDR3 is built from 14 residues. The CDR3 here is CARSELRAGDEQFF. CDR3 DNA: TGTGCCAGAAGTGAACTCAGGGCGGGGGATGAGCAGTTCTTC.

The chain couples TRBV18 to TRBJ1-1; no reliable D call. V was trimmed by 6 bases and J by 2 bases, leaving 10 bases between them. The CDR3 is made up of 13 amino acids. Germline CDR1 KGHSH, CDR2 LQKENI. CDR3: CASSDGENTEAFF. CDR3 sequence (DNA): TGTGCCAGCTCGGACGGGGAAAACACTGAAGCTTTCTTT.

This clonotype was seen a handful of times. The V and J genes are TRBV12-3 or TRBV12-4 and TRBJ1-2, with 8 positions matching TRBD1. The CDR3 runs 14 residues. The ends lost 5 bases at V and 6 bases at J; junction bases unmatched: 8. CDR3 region: CASSKWTGRDGYTF. The CDR3 coding sequence is TGTGCCAGCAGTAAATGGACAGGGCGGGATGGCTACACCTTC.

In its sample, this clonotype was seen many times. The genes are TRBV7-3 and TRBJ2-1; D is unresolved. Germline assignment: CDR1 SGHTA and CDR2 FQGTGA. The CDR3 sequence is 15 residues long. With 2 bases removed from V and 8 bases from J, the gap between germline ends came to 16 bases. The CDR3 loop reads CASSLGGQWADEQFF. The CDR3 coding sequence is TGTGCCAGCAGCTTAGGTGGTCAGTGGGCGGATGAGCAGTTCTTC.

This clonotype was seen many times. V usage is TRBV9 and J usage is TRBJ1-5; 8 positions match TRBD1. Germline V gene sequence: CDR1 SGDLS, CDR2 YYNGEE. The V gene end was trimmed by 3 bases and the J gene end by 8 bases; junction bases not matched to a gene: 7. The CDR3 spans 14 residues. The CDR3 DNA sequence: TGTGCCAGCAGCGCCACAGGGGGGTCAAAGCCCCAGCATTTT. Translating it yields CASSATGGSKPQHF.

Turning to this clonotype: At one end the junction does not follow the germline gene, possibly because of a read error. The genes are TRBV4-3 and TRBJ2-1, with 7 bases aligning to TRBD1. The CDR3 sequence is 20 residues long. The germline V gene has CDR1 LGHNA and CDR2 YSLEER. CDR3 region: CVSSRKLSSGTATRYNEQFF. CDR3 coding DNA: TGCGTCAGCAGCCGCAAACTCAGTTCCGGGACAGCGACCAGATACAATGAGCAGTTCTTC.

This clonotype was seen ten or more times. V is TRBV20-1 and J is TRBJ2-5; 13 positions agree with TRBD2. Germline V gene lookup returns CDR1 DFQATT and CDR2 SNEGSKA (reference sequence). This CDR3 contains 16 residues. With 1 base clipped from V and 0 bases from J, the junction kept 2 bases outside the gene matches. CDR3 sequence (DNA): TGCAGTGCTAGAGCCGGGACTAGCGGGGACCAAGAGACCCAGTACTTC. Its protein is CSARAGTSGDQETQYF.

The rearrangement links TRBV2 to TRBJ1-1; maybe TRBD1 (5 bases). CDR3 length: 15 residues. Deletions cut 7 bases from V and 1 base from J, with 16 bases between. The V gene's germline CDR1 is SNHLY and CDR2 FYNNEI. This CDR3 is CASTRPGLRNTEAFF. In DNA, the CDR3 is TGTGCCAGCACTCGCCCGGGACTTAGGAACACTGAAGCTTTCTTT.

This clonotype was counted only a few times. The chain recombines TRBV29-1 with TRBJ2-1; 8 nucleotides align to TRBD2. With 4 bases clipped from V and 0 bases from J, the junction kept 11 bases outside the gene matches. The CDR3 is 17 amino acids. Looked up from germline, CDR1 is SQVTM and CDR2 is ANQGSEA. CDR3 bases: TGCAGCGTTGCTTATGCGGGGGGACCGGACTCCTACAATGAGCAGTTCTTC. Amino acid sequence: CSVAYAGGPDSYNEQFF.

The chain recombines TRBV5-1 with TRBJ2-5; 7 positions match TRBD1. The CDR3 consists of 15 residues. Germline lookup yields CDR1 SGHRS and CDR2 YFSETQ. J was trimmed by 2 bases and V by 4 bases; bases with no gene match: 8. CDR3 DNA sequence: TGCGCCAGCAGCCCTGTCCCGGGACAGCAAGAGACCCAGTACTTC. This sequence encodes CASSPVPGQQETQYF.

This clonotype was counted ten times or more. This chain joins TRBV15 and TRBJ2-7; tentatively, D is TRBD1 or TRBD2 (5 bases each). The CDR3 length is 12 residues. V was shortened by 1 base and J by 5 bases, with 6 bases between the two germline ends. CDR1 and CDR2 (germline): LNHNV, YYDKDF (reference sequence). CDR3: CATSRGGNEQYV. In DNA form, the CDR3 reads TGTGCCACCAGCAGAGGGGGGAACGAGCAGTACGTC.

In its sample, this clonotype was seen a few times. The chain recombines TRBV7-9 with TRBJ1-4; D gene ambiguous. Germline CDR1 SEHNR, CDR2 FQNEAQ (reference sequence). This CDR3 is 15 amino acids long. The V gene lost 1 base and the J gene lost 7 bases, with 13 bases spanning the gap. In DNA form, the CDR3 reads TGTGCCAGCAGCTTAGGAGCTCCTGGAAGTGAAAAACTGTTTTTT. This sequence encodes CASSLGAPGSEKLFF.